The 26 T cell receptor beta chains in this list originate from one sample, sequenced in a study of Ad26.COV2.S vaccination and SARS-CoV-2 variants. Assay used: immunoSEQ multiplex PCR; TCRdb lists only in-frame clones, some missing. This table holds about 390,000 clones, around 92% found once. The treatment here: roughly 20 received Ad26.COV2.S at low or high dose, single or two shots; about 5 received placebo; per-sample allocation not given. At day 63 after the first vaccine or placebo injection, samples were drawn. The material was peripheral blood, obtained in a trial of Ad26.COV2.S vaccine versus placebo. The receptors were sampled from a person between 18 and 59 years old who received the Ad26.COV2.S COVID-19 vaccine or a placebo.

The V and J genes are TRBV7-9 and TRBJ1-2; 7 positions agree with TRBD1. J was trimmed by 8 bases and V by 6 bases; bases with no gene match: 9. The germline V gene encodes CDR1 SEHNR and CDR2 FQNEAQ (reference sequence). The CDR3 totals 13 residues. CDR3 coding DNA: TGTGCCAGCAGGCACGGGACAGTCGTCGGCTACACCTTC. The encoded protein is CASRHGTVVGYTF.

This chain links TRBV7-2 with TRBJ2-5, with TRBD2 identical over 10 bases. The germline V gene has CDR1 SGHTA and CDR2 FQGNSA. V trimming: 1 base; J trimming: 3 bases; junction bases outside the gene matches: 5. The CDR3 consists of 16 residues. The CDR3 loop is CASSLVTAGGKETQYF. The CDR3 nucleotides read TGTGCCAGCAGCTTAGTAACAGCGGGGGGGAAAGAGACCCAGTACTTC.

The chain employs TRBV10-3 and TRBJ2-1; D gene uncertain. The V and J ends lost 4 bases and 7 bases respectively, with 8 bases between them. The CDR3 is made up of 12 amino acids. The germline gives CDR1 ENHRY, CDR2 SYGVKD. The CDR3 nucleotides read TGTGCCATCAGTGCCGGAGAGAATGAGCAGTTCTTC. Encoded protein: CAISAGENEQFF.

DNA for the CDR3: TGTGCCAGCAGCGTAGAATTTGAGGGAGGGTCAGCCCAGTACTTC. This codes for CASSVEFEGGSAQYF. The chain recombines TRBV9 with TRBJ2-5; 7 bases map to TRBD2. Losses at the gene ends were 0 bases for V and 9 bases for J; bases not matched to a gene: 11. The length of the CDR3 is 15 residues. From germline, CDR1 is SGDLS and CDR2 YYNGEE.

This clone was counted once. This CDR3 is CAWSVLAGGADTQYF. The CDR3 nucleotides are TGTGCCTGGAGTGTTTTGGCGGGGGGGGCAGATACGCAGTATTTT. The chain joins TRBV30 to TRBJ2-3, with TRBD2 identical over 9 bases. Germline V gene data show CDR1 as GTSNPN and CDR2 as SVGIG (reference sequence). V gave up 0 bases and J gave up 4 bases; unmatched junction bases: 5. The length of the CDR3 is 15 residues. The entire variable domain, with the rest obtained from reference TRBV30 and TRBJ2-3, is as follows: SQTIHQWPATLVQPVGSPLSLECTVEGTSNPNLYWYRQAAGRGLQLLFYSVGIGQISSEVPQNLSASRPQDRQFILSSKKLLLSDSGFYLCAWSVLAGGADTQYFGPGTRLTVL.

Remarks on this clone: The identical CDR3 is also encoded by other nucleotide sequences in the sample. The chain joins TRBV7-9 to TRBJ1-2; D uncertain. Trimming stripped 1 base from V and 4 bases from J, with 4 bases between. The germline gives CDR1 SEHNR, CDR2 FQNEAQ (reference sequence). The CDR3 is 12 amino acids. CDR3 protein: CASSLGSYGYTF. CDR3 coding DNA: TGTGCCAGCAGCTTAGGCAGCTATGGCTACACCTTC.

CDR3 residues: CASSLGGTRTGELFF. DNA of the CDR3: TGTGCCAGCAGCTTAGGGGGGACAAGGACCGGGGAGCTGTTTTTT. The J gene is TRBJ2-2, the V gene TRBV11-2, with a possible D match to TRBD1 (6 bases). This CDR3 is built from 15 residues. Per germline, CDR1 SGHAT and CDR2 FQNNGV. V dropped 1 base and J dropped 5 bases, with 11 bases sitting between them.

V usage is TRBV27 and J usage is TRBJ2-3, with TRBD2 matching 8 bases. The germline V gene encodes CDR1 MNHEY and CDR2 SMNVEV (reference sequence). This CDR3 has 15 amino acids. The V segment lost 7 bases and the J segment 1 base; nucleotides outside the gene matches: 7. In DNA form, the CDR3 reads TGTGCCAGCAAAGGATATAGCGGGGGCACAGATACGCAGTATTTT. Amino acid sequence: CASKGYSGGTDTQYF.

This clone was detected once. The chain combines TRBV4-3 with TRBJ1-3; the D is unclear. The CDR3 has 16 residues. V was trimmed by 0 bases and J by 0 bases, leaving 9 bases between them. Germline CDR1 is LGHNA and CDR2 is YSLEER. DNA of the CDR3: TGCGCCAGCAGCCAAGATCGTAGGGCCTCTGGAAACACCATATATTTT. Residues: CASSQDRRASGNTIYF.

The V gene is TRBV19, the J gene TRBJ2-6; D is undetermined. Germline values: CDR1 LNHDA, CDR2 SQIVND (reference sequence). V was clipped by 6 bases and J by 2 bases, with 5 bases between them. CDR3 size: 13 residues. The DNA of the CDR3 is TGTGCCAGTAGGCTACCTGGGGCCAACGTCCTGACTTTC. This encodes CASRLPGANVLTF.

The chain has TRBV6-5 and TRBJ1-2; the D is unclear. CDR1 is MNHEY, CDR2 SVGAGI, per germline. V was pared by 6 bases and J by 8 bases, with 16 bases between. This CDR3 has 13 amino acids. The DNA for the CDR3 is TGTGCCAGCAGCCTACACCCGGTCGGGGGCTACACCTTC. Translation: CASSLHPVGGYTF.

This clone was detected once. The V call is TRBV9, the J call TRBJ2-3, with TRBD2 matching over 12 bases. Germline CDR1 reads SGDLS; CDR2 reads YYNGEE. The J segment lost 6 bases and the V segment lost 0 bases, leaving 11 bases of the junction unmatched. The CDR3 totals 18 residues. This CDR3 reads CASSVAPLAGGGWDTQYF. The CDR3 DNA follows: TGTGCCAGCAGCGTAGCCCCACTAGCGGGGGGCGGGTGGGATACGCAGTATTTT. Complete variable domain (other parts from reference TRBV9 and TRBJ2-3): DSGVTQTPKHLITATGQRVTLRCSPRSGDLSVYWYQQSLDQGLQFLIQYYNGEERAKGNILERFSAQQFPDLHSELNLSSLELGDSALYFCASSVAPLAGGGWDTQYFGPGTRLTVL.

J is TRBJ1-4 and V is TRBV27; D unresolved. The CDR3 length is 16 residues. Germline V gene lookup returns CDR1 MNHEY and CDR2 SMNVEV (reference sequence). The V end lost 6 bases, the J end lost 0 bases, and 14 bases lay between the germline ends. CDR3 nucleotides: TGTGCCAGCAGCCCCCATACTTTTGCAACTAATGAAAAACTGTTTTTT. It specifies CASSPHTFATNEKLFF. The full variable domain, in which reference TRBV27 and TRBJ1-4 provide the parts outside the CDR3, is EAQVTQNPRYLITVTGKKLTVTCSQNMNHEYMSWYRQDPGLGLRQIYYSMNVEVTDKGDVPEGYKVSRKEKRNFPLILESPSPNQTSLYFCASSPHTFATNEKLFFGSGTQLSVL.

V gene TRBV19 combines with J gene TRBJ1-1; TRBD1 matches 8 bases. The CDR3 is 15 residues long. Germline V gene sequence: CDR1 LNHDA, CDR2 SQIVND (reference sequence). V was pared by 1 base and J by 5 bases, with 6 bases of the junction left unmatched. The CDR3 nucleotides read TGTGCCAGTAGTATAGTCCACAGGGGGGGGACTGAAGCTTTCTTT. Its protein is CASSIVHRGGTEAFF.

The chain joins TRBV4-1 to TRBJ2-3; 9 bases map to TRBD2. V was clipped by 1 base and J by 3 bases; unmatched bases: 14. Germline CDR1 MGHRA, CDR2 YSYEKL. This CDR3 is 19 amino acids long. The CDR3, as DNA: TGCGCCAGCAGCCAAGTTCCTGGGGTCGGAGCGGGGGGAACAGATACGCAGTATTTT. It yields the protein CASSQVPGVGAGGTDTQYF.

The chain links TRBV30 to TRBJ1-5; possible D gene TRBD1, 6 bases. The CDR3 is 14 residues long. CDR1 GTSNPN and CDR2 SVGIG come from the germline V gene (reference sequence). The V end lost 2 bases, the J end lost 5 bases, and 13 bases lay between the germline ends. As DNA, the CDR3 is TGTGCCTGGAGTCCTGGACAGTTCTATCAGCCCCAGCATTTT. This codes for CAWSPGQFYQPQHF.

This clone was seen a single time. This chain connects TRBV5-1 to TRBJ2-1; the match to TRBD1 covers 9 bases. From germline, CDR1 is SGHRS and CDR2 YFSETQ. This CDR3 is built from 15 residues. V lost 3 bases and J lost 4; bases outside the gene matches: 5. The CDR3 loop reads CASSSRQGVYNEQFF. CDR3 bases: TGCGCCAGCAGCTCCCGACAGGGGGTTTACAATGAGCAGTTCTTC.

V is TRBV28 and J is TRBJ2-1, with unresolved D. Trimming removed 1 base at V and 8 bases at J, with 12 bases between. The CDR3 loop spans 14 amino acids. Per germline, CDR1 MDHEN and CDR2 SYDVKM. CDR3 in amino acids: CASSLFLGRDEQFF. In nucleotides, the CDR3 is TGTGCCAGCAGTTTATTTCTTGGTCGCGATGAGCAGTTCTTC.

The J gene is TRBJ1-1, the V gene TRBV5-1, with 7 bases matching TRBD1. V shed 4 bases and J 7 bases; nucleotides not matched to a gene: 7. The germline V gene has CDR1 SGHRS and CDR2 YFSETQ. CDR3 length: 13 amino acids. CDR3 loop: CASSPQGEDEAFF. CDR3 DNA: TGCGCCAGCAGCCCGCAGGGGGAGGATGAAGCTTTCTTT.

The gene calls are TRBV15 and TRBJ1-5; D might be TRBD1 (5 bases). V shed 1 base and J shed 2 bases, with 15 bases lying between them. CDR1 LNHNV and CDR2 YYDKDF come from the germline V gene (reference sequence). CDR3 length: 17 residues. The CDR3 region has the DNA TGTGCCACCAGCAGAGTGAGGGGAACCAGCGGCAATCAGCCCCAGCATTTT. This translates into CATSRVRGTSGNQPQHF.

The gene calls are TRBV5-1 and TRBJ2-5, with D perhaps TRBD2 (5 bases). Germline V gene lookup returns CDR1 SGHRS and CDR2 YFSETQ. Trimming stripped 2 bases from V and 5 bases from J, with 16 bases between. This CDR3 comprises 15 residues. The CDR3 DNA sequence: TGCGCCAGCAGCTTAGTCACCGGGTCGGGGGAGACCCAGTACTTC. It translates to CASSLVTGSGETQYF.

This sequence joins TRBV5-1 and TRBJ1-4; unclear D gene. V was pared by 7 bases and J by 0 bases, with 13 bases between. From germline, CDR1 is SGHRS and CDR2 YFSETQ. CDR3 length: 15 residues. The CDR3 is CASSRAASTNEKLFF. As DNA, the CDR3 is TGCGCCAGCTCGCGGGCCGCCTCAACTAATGAAAAACTGTTTTTT. The entire variable domain, with the rest obtained from reference TRBV5-1 and TRBJ1-4, is as follows: KAGVTQTPRYLIKTRGQQVTLSCSPISGHRSVSWYQQTPGQGLQFLFEYFSETQRNKGNFPGRFSGRQFSNSRSEMNVSTLELGDSALYLCASSRAASTNEKLFFGSGTQLSVL.

The chain uses TRBV24-1 and TRBJ1-5, with D possibly TRBD1 on 5 matching bases. Germline V gene lookup returns CDR1 KGHDR and CDR2 SFDVKD. CDR3 size: 13 residues. V lost 5 bases and J lost 3, with 7 bases in between. The CDR3 DNA is TGTGCCACCAGTGGGGGCTTCAATCAGCCCCAGCATTTT. This gives the protein CATSGGFNQPQHF.

The rearrangement joins TRBV27 to TRBJ2-1, with D perhaps being TRBD1 or TRBD2 (5 bases each). Per the germline V gene, CDR1 is MNHEY and CDR2 is SMNVEV (reference sequence). This CDR3 comprises 15 residues. The V end lost 0 bases, the J end lost 3 bases, and 9 bases lay between the germline ends. CDR3 coding DNA: TGTGCCAGCAGTTTATCGGGGACGGTCTACAATGAGCAGTTCTTC. As protein: CASSLSGTVYNEQFF.

The V call is TRBV19, the J call TRBJ1-2, with D perhaps TRBD1 (6 bases). This CDR3 is built from 12 residues. CDR1 and CDR2 (germline): LNHDA, SQIVND (reference sequence). The V end lost 6 bases, the J end lost 4 bases, and 9 bases lay between the germline ends. CDR3: CASRTGSYGYTF. DNA for the CDR3: TGTGCCAGTAGGACAGGTTCCTATGGCTACACCTTC. Drawing the rest from reference TRBV19 and TRBJ1-2, the complete variable domain is DGGITQSPKYLFRKEGQNVTLSCEQNLNHDAMYWYRQDPGQGLRLIYYSQIVNDFQKGDIAEGYSVSREKKESFPLTVTSAQKNPTAFYLCASRTGSYGYTFGSGTRLTVV.

V usage is TRBV7-2 and J usage is TRBJ2-3; tentative D call: TRBD2 (7 bases). V lost 1 base, J lost 5 bases, and 16 bases lay in between. The CDR3 extends over 16 amino acids. Germline CDR1 reads SGHTA; CDR2 reads FQGNSA. The CDR3 DNA sequence: TGTGCCAGCAGCTTAGTGTCCGGCGGGGGACAAGATACGCAGTATTTT. It yields the protein CASSLVSGGGQDTQYF.